One sample yielded the 19 T cell receptor beta chains listed below, sequenced in a study of follicular helper T cells after annual influenza vaccination. Sequenced by immunoSEQ multiplex PCR; TCRdb stores in-frame clones only, minus some. The sample has about 27,000 clones; roughly 80% are singletons. Noted time point: 2014-2015 season, pre-vaccination. Sequenced here: CXCR5+ CD38- circulating T follicular helper cells from blood, sampled on the day of influenza vaccination. Subset denoted: circulating Tfh, non-naive CD4+CXCR5+PD-1+ (ICOS+CD38+ or ICOS-CD38-). Receptors were obtained from an adult who received the influenza vaccine.

This clone was counted only a few times. The CDR3 spells CASRTGANSPLHF. CDR3 nucleotides: TGTGCCAGTCGGACAGGGGCTAATTCACCCCTCCACTTT. The chain employs TRBV7-9 and TRBJ1-6, with 9 bases lining up with TRBD1. After removal of 9 bases from V and 6 bases from J, the junction contained 3 bases not matched to a gene. The CDR3 has 13 residues. Germline CDR1 and CDR2: SEHNR and FQNEAQ (reference sequence).

The rearrangement links TRBV7-6 to TRBJ2-6; no clear D. Germline V gene sequence: CDR1 SGHVS, CDR2 FNYEAQ. The germline V and J ends were trimmed by 1 base and 0 bases, with 7 bases remaining between them. The CDR3 spans 16 residues. The CDR3, as DNA: TGTGCCAGCAGCTTAGTACAGAACTCTGGGGCCAACGTCCTGACTTTC. Its translation: CASSLVQNSGANVLTF.

This rearrangement joins TRBV11-2 to TRBJ2-7; 7 nucleotides match TRBD2. V was clipped by 1 base and J by 4 bases; unmatched bases: 10. The CDR3 contains 16 residues. Germline V CDR1 and CDR2: SGHAT, FQNNGV. CDR3 bases: TGTGCCAGCAGCTTAGTGCAGGGAGGGGCGGGATACGAGCAGTACTTC. Translating it yields CASSLVQGGAGYEQYF.

V is TRBV27 and J is TRBJ1-4; D uncertain. Looked up from germline, CDR1 is MNHEY and CDR2 is SMNVEV (reference sequence). The CDR3 spans 15 residues. With 2 bases removed from V and 0 bases from J, the gap between germline ends came to 7 bases. CDR3 sequence reads: CASSLGGTTNEKLFF. The CDR3 nucleotides are TGTGCCAGCAGTTTAGGAGGCACAACTAATGAAAAACTGTTTTTT. Full variable domain (missing parts from reference TRBV27 and TRBJ1-4): EAQVTQNPRYLITVTGKKLTVTCSQNMNHEYMSWYRQDPGLGLRQIYYSMNVEVTDKGDVPEGYKVSRKEKRNFPLILESPSPNQTSLYFCASSLGGTTNEKLFFGSGTQLSVL.

This clone was counted only a few times. The rearrangement links TRBV6-5 to TRBJ1-5; TRBD1 matches at 9 bases. J was trimmed by 5 bases and V by 10 bases; bases with no gene match: 6. Per the germline V gene, CDR1 is MNHEY and CDR2 is SVGAGI. The CDR3 loop spans 13 amino acids. CDR3 residues: CATSGQGYQPQHF. DNA of the CDR3: TGTGCCACGTCGGGACAGGGTTATCAGCCCCAGCATTTT.

The J gene is TRBJ2-2, the V gene TRBV9, with TRBD1 matching over 10 bases. V trimming: 5 bases; J trimming: 7 bases; junction bases outside the gene matches: 14. The length of the CDR3 is 17 residues. The germline gives CDR1 SGDLS, CDR2 YYNGEE. CDR3 amino acids: CASSASGTGVRIGELFF. For the CDR3, the DNA is TGTGCCAGCAGTGCCTCCGGGACAGGGGTCCGGATCGGGGAGCTGTTTTTT.

The rearrangement joins TRBV5-4 to TRBJ2-3; D uncertain. Looked up from germline, CDR1 is SGHNT and CDR2 is YYREEE (reference sequence). This CDR3 comprises 13 residues. The V end was cut by 6 bases, the J end by 0 bases, with 8 bases between. CDR3 in DNA: TGTGCCAGCACAGTTTCCAGCACAGATACGCAGTATTTT. Its protein product is CASTVSSTDTQYF.

This sequence joins TRBV7-2 and TRBJ2-1; 9 nucleotides align to TRBD2. Germline assignment: CDR1 SGHTA and CDR2 FQGNSA. V trimming: 0 bases; J trimming: 7 bases; junction bases outside the gene matches: 7. This CDR3 has 16 residues. CDR3 nucleotide sequence: TGTGCCAGCAGCTTAGCTGGCGGGAGGGGTTCGAATGAGCAGTTCTTC. The encoded protein is CASSLAGGRGSNEQFF.

The chain couples TRBV5-1 to TRBJ1-2; 10 bases fit TRBD1. Germline-derived CDR1 and CDR2 are SGHRS and YFSETQ. Trimming cost V 4 bases and J 8 bases; bases outside gene matches: 11. The CDR3 has 15 residues. The CDR3 bases are TGCGCCAGCAGCGACGAGGACAGGGGGGGGAAGGGCTACACCTTC. Translation gives CASSDEDRGGKGYTF.

The V gene is TRBV10-3, the J gene TRBJ1-5, with 9 positions matching TRBD1. This CDR3 region has 17 residues. Germline-derived CDR1 and CDR2 are ENHRY and SYGVKD. J lost 6 bases, V lost 0 bases, and 9 bases had no gene match. CDR3: CAISESGGQGQGQPQHF. As DNA, the CDR3 is TGTGCCATCAGTGAGTCTGGCGGGCAGGGACAGGGTCAGCCCCAGCATTTT.

The sample holds a few counts of this clone. The chain recombines TRBV12-5 with TRBJ2-5; tentatively, D is TRBD2 (6 bases). V lost 5 bases and J 2 bases, leaving 15 bases between the germline ends. The CDR3 extends over 15 amino acids. Looked up from germline, CDR1 is LGHNT and CDR2 is FRNRAP. The CDR3 sequence is CASGSRTTQQETQYF. CDR3 DNA sequence: TGTGCTAGTGGTAGCCGGACTACCCAACAAGAGACCCAGTACTTC.

The chain is built from TRBV6-5 and TRBJ1-1, with D possibly TRBD1 on 6 matching bases. The V end was cut by 6 bases, the J end by 10 bases, with 15 bases between. Germline V CDR1 and CDR2: MNHEY, SVGAGI. The CDR3 is made up of 12 amino acids. The CDR3 bases are TGTGCCAGCAGCGGCAGGACAGCCCCAGCTTTCTTT. It yields the protein CASSGRTAPAFF.

The genes are TRBV6-5 and TRBJ1-6, with 8 positions matching TRBD1. The trim removed 0 bases at V and 8 bases at J, leaving 6 bases unmatched. Germline V gene lookup returns CDR1 MNHEY and CDR2 SVGAGI. This CDR3 spans 16 amino acids. Written as DNA, the CDR3 is TGTGCCAGCAGTTACTCCACAGGGGGGGAGGATTCACCCCTCCACTTT. Translating gives CASSYSTGGEDSPLHF.

J is TRBJ2-6 and V is TRBV6-1; D is undetermined. From germline, CDR1 is MNHNS and CDR2 SASEGT. CDR3 length equals 15 residues. V lost 6 bases and J lost 1, with 10 bases in between. This chain's CDR3 is CASSSSASGANVLTF. For the CDR3, the DNA is TGTGCCAGCAGCTCAAGTGCGTCTGGGGCCAACGTCCTGACTTTC.

V is TRBV5-4 and J is TRBJ1-1, with a tentative D call TRBD1 (5 bases). The CDR3 covers 14 residues. In germline, CDR1 is SGHNT, CDR2 YYREEE (reference sequence). The V and J ends lost 5 bases and 3 bases respectively, with 14 bases between them. CDR3 in amino acids: CASRSTGGDTEAFF. The CDR3 DNA reads as TGTGCCAGCAGATCTACCGGGGGGGACACTGAAGCTTTCTTT.

This sequence joins TRBV7-9 and TRBJ1-1; the match to TRBD1 covers 10 bases. CDR3 length equals 16 residues. V was clipped by 1 base and J by 0 bases; unmatched bases: 2. The germline CDR1 and CDR2 sequences are SEHNR and FQNEAQ (reference sequence). The DNA of the CDR3 is TGTGCCAGCAGCTTAGGGGACAGGGGAGTGAACACTGAAGCTTTCTTT. Translating it yields CASSLGDRGVNTEAFF.

The J gene is TRBJ2-1, the V gene TRBV10-1; possibly TRBD1 for D (6 bases). The V end lost 3 bases, the J end lost 0 bases, and 12 bases lay between the germline ends. Germline assignment: CDR1 WNHNN and CDR2 SYGVQD (reference sequence). The CDR3 is made up of 16 amino acids. As DNA, the CDR3 is TGCGCCAGCAGTGATTTCGTGGGGGCCTCCTACAATGAGCAGTTCTTC. It is translated as CASSDFVGASYNEQFF.

The chain uses TRBV9 and TRBJ1-3; TRBD1 agrees at 9 bases. The CDR3 sequence is 15 residues long. V shed 7 bases and J 0 bases; nucleotides not matched to a gene: 5. CDR1 is SGDLS and CDR2 is YYNGEE in the germline V gene. The CDR3 DNA reads TGTGCCAGCTCTACAGGGGGCATCTCTGGAAACACCATATATTTT. Amino acids: CASSTGGISGNTIYF. Based on the CDR3 plus reference TRBV9 and TRBJ1-3, the full variable domain is DSGVTQTPKHLITATGQRVTLRCSPRSGDLSVYWYQQSLDQGLQFLIQYYNGEERAKGNILERFSAQQFPDLHSELNLSSLELGDSALYFCASSTGGISGNTIYFGEGSWLTVV.

The rearrangement links TRBV27 to TRBJ2-2, with D possibly being TRBD1 (6 bases). CDR1 and CDR2 (germline): MNHEY, SMNVEV (reference sequence). This CDR3 is 16 amino acids long. The V end lost 5 bases, the J end lost 2 bases, and 15 bases lay between the germline ends. CDR3 nucleotide sequence: TGTGCCAGCAGTGGCAGGGGCGGATTAAACACCGGGGAGCTGTTTTTT. Residues: CASSGRGGLNTGELFF.